What follows are 17 T cell receptor beta chains derived from one specimen sequenced in a study of CD8 T cells in Susac syndrome. The RNA input was about 0.5 to 1 ug, and it was reverse transcribed with random hexamers. One entry per CDR3 protein results from TCRdb running MiXCR on the immunoSEQ multiplex PCR reads. The sample lists about 300,000 distinct CDR3 sequences, approximately 81% occurring once. Specimen: CD8+ T cells from PBMCs. The receptors originated from a human donor with multiple sclerosis.

The chain carries TRBV30 and TRBJ2-1; D is ambiguous. Trimming took off 2 bases at V and 4 bases at J, with 6 bases between the two ends. Germline-derived CDR1 and CDR2 are GTSNPN and SVGIG (reference sequence). The CDR3 spans 12 residues. CDR3: CAWSPSYNEQFF. In nucleotides, the CDR3 is TGTGCCTGGAGTCCCTCATACAATGAGCAGTTCTTC. The whole variable domain, filled in from reference TRBV30 and TRBJ2-1, reads SQTIHQWPATLVQPVGSPLSLECTVEGTSNPNLYWYRQAAGRGLQLLFYSVGIGQISSEVPQNLSASRPQDRQFILSSKKLLLSDSGFYLCAWSPSYNEQFFGPGTRLTVL.

This clonotype was detected only a few times. The chain recombines TRBV7-9 with TRBJ2-7; D remains ambiguous. Germline-derived CDR1 and CDR2 are SEHNR and FQNEAQ (reference sequence). The V gene lost 5 bases and the J gene lost 6 bases, with 11 bases spanning the gap. There are 12 residues in the CDR3. The CDR3 protein is CASSVGFPEQYF. CDR3 DNA: TGTGCCAGCAGCGTTGGGTTCCCCGAGCAGTACTTC.

The chain uses TRBV7-8 and TRBJ2-5; 7 bases fit TRBD2. The CDR3 totals 15 residues. Germline V gives CDR1 SGHVS, CDR2 FQNEAQ. V lost 0 bases and J lost 5; bases outside the gene matches: 6. CDR3 nucleotide sequence: TGTGCCAGCAGCTTAGCGGGAGGGCGTGGGGAGACCCAGTACTTC. Amino acids: CASSLAGGRGETQYF.

V and J are TRBV28 and TRBJ1-5, with D possibly matching TRBD1 (5 bases). V lost 4 bases and J 5 bases, leaving 15 bases between the germline ends. The germline CDR1 and CDR2 sequences are MDHEN and SYDVKM. The CDR3 is made up of 15 amino acids. CDR3 amino acids: CASSSGTAIYQPQHF. In nucleotides, the CDR3 is TGTGCCAGCAGTTCCGGGACGGCGATTTATCAGCCCCAGCATTTT.

The V gene is TRBV27, the J gene TRBJ2-1; 9 nucleotides match TRBD2. Germline V gene lookup returns CDR1 MNHEY and CDR2 SMNVEV (reference sequence). Trimming at V came to 0 bases and at J to 7 bases, leaving 10 bases not matched to a gene. The CDR3 is made up of 17 amino acids. The CDR3 spells CASSLSKTGLALNEQFF. The CDR3 nucleotides are TGTGCCAGCAGTTTATCGAAAACCGGACTAGCGCTAAATGAGCAGTTCTTC.

A word on this clonotype: One junction end does not reproduce the germline sequence, and a read error may be involved. The rearrangement uses TRBV7-7 and TRBJ2-7, with a weak D call TRBD2 (6 bases). The CDR3 is 15 amino acids. Germline V gene data show CDR1 as SSHAT and CDR2 as FNYEAQ (reference sequence). This chain's CDR3 is CASSLSASDSYEQYF. DNA of the CDR3: TGTGCTAGCAGCTTAAGCGCTAGCGACTCCTACGAGCAGTACTTC.

This clonotype appeared a single time. CDR3 in amino acids: CASSLPPDEGLNTEAFF. The DNA of the CDR3 is TGTGCCAGCAGTTTACCCCCCGACGAAGGGCTGAACACTGAAGCTTTCTTT. The rearrangement joins TRBV28 to TRBJ1-1; D uncertain. The V end was cut by 2 bases, the J end by 0 bases, with 16 bases between. Germline loops: CDR1 MDHEN, CDR2 SYDVKM. The CDR3 spans 17 residues.

This sequence joins TRBV4-2 and TRBJ2-7; 7 bases are a match to TRBD2. Losses at the gene ends were 1 base for V and 0 bases for J; bases not matched to a gene: 9. The CDR3 is made up of 17 amino acids. Per germline, CDR1 LGHNA and CDR2 YNFKEQ. The CDR3 nucleotides are TGTGCCAGCAGCCAAGGCCAACTAGCGCTCAGCTCCTACGAGCAGTACTTC. Amino acid sequence: CASSQGQLALSSYEQYF.

The chain employs TRBV6-2 or TRBV6-3 and TRBJ2-7, with a possible D match to TRBD2 (6 bases). The CDR3 consists of 14 residues. Germline values: CDR1 MNHEY, CDR2 SVGEGT. Trimming stripped 10 bases from V and 2 bases from J, with 18 bases between. The CDR3 loop reads CATRSGEAPYEQYF. CDR3 sequence (DNA): TGTGCCACCCGTTCCGGGGAGGCCCCCTACGAGCAGTACTTC.

J is TRBJ2-5 and V is TRBV7-6; D remains ambiguous. V was trimmed by 1 base and J by 4 bases, leaving 7 bases between them. The length of the CDR3 is 13 residues. Per the germline V gene, CDR1 is SGHVS and CDR2 is FNYEAQ. The CDR3 reads CASSLGMGETQYF. CDR3 nucleotides: TGTGCCAGCAGCTTAGGCATGGGAGAGACCCAGTACTTC.

This clonotype was found once. The CDR3 nucleotides read TGTGCCAGCAGATCCGGACTAGCGGGAGCCAGCCGCACAGATACGCAGTATTTT. It codes for CASRSGLAGASRTDTQYF. The chain joins TRBV28 to TRBJ2-3, with TRBD2 matching over 13 bases. Germline V gives CDR1 MDHEN, CDR2 SYDVKM. Trimming took 6 bases from V and 1 from J; bases not matched to a gene: 10. This CDR3 has 18 residues.

V and J are TRBV27 and TRBJ2-7, with 11 bases aligning to TRBD2. CDR3 size: 19 residues. The V gene's germline CDR1 is MNHEY and CDR2 SMNVEV (reference sequence). V lost 2 bases, J lost 4 bases, and 16 bases stayed unmatched. CDR3 nucleotides: TGTGCCAGCAGTTTAAGTCGTCTAGCGGGAGGTGGTCTCCCATACGAGCAGTACTTC. Its protein product is CASSLSRLAGGGLPYEQYF.

J is TRBJ2-1 and V is TRBV30, with 11 bases lining up with TRBD2. The CDR3 is 17 residues long. Germline CDR1 is GTSNPN and CDR2 is SVGIG (reference sequence). V dropped 2 bases and J dropped 9; count of bases not matched to a gene: 15. The CDR3 is CAWSLSIAGGFPSEQFF. For the CDR3, the DNA is TGTGCCTGGAGTCTTTCCATAGCGGGAGGGTTTCCTTCTGAGCAGTTCTTC.

This chain uses TRBV11-1 with TRBJ2-7, with D possibly being TRBD1 (6 bases). V was clipped by 7 bases and J by 5 bases, with 12 bases between them. In germline, CDR1 is SGHAT, CDR2 FQDESV (reference sequence). This CDR3 comprises 12 residues. The DNA of the CDR3 is TGTGCCAGCACCCAGGGGAGTGACGAGCAGTACTTC. Amino acids: CASTQGSDEQYF.

This clonotype has only a few counts. This chain connects TRBV27 to TRBJ2-7, with 8 bases lining up with TRBD2. With V trimmed by 3 bases and J by 4 bases, 5 bases remained unmatched. Germline lookup yields CDR1 MNHEY and CDR2 SMNVEV (reference sequence). This CDR3 contains 14 residues. Here the CDR3 DNA reads TGTGCCAGCAGTTTGACGGGACTAGTTTACGAGCAGTACTTC. Amino acids: CASSLTGLVYEQYF.

V and J are TRBV7-9 and TRBJ2-7; possible D gene TRBD1, 5 bases. CDR1 and CDR2 (germline): SEHNR, FQNEAQ (reference sequence). CDR3 size: 13 residues. V lost 5 bases and J 5 bases, leaving 13 bases between the germline ends. This CDR3 is CASSGAGWDEQYF. The CDR3 DNA is TGTGCCAGCAGCGGGGCAGGATGGGACGAGCAGTACTTC.

The V gene is TRBV3-1, the J gene TRBJ1-3; TRBD1 might be the D (5 bases). CDR3 length equals 18 residues. Trimming shortened V by 0 bases and J by 6 bases, and 21 bases separated the two germline ends. Germline lookup yields CDR1 LGHDT and CDR2 YNNKEL (reference sequence). CDR3 in amino acids: CASSQDFLGRDVLNTIYF. The DNA for the CDR3 is TGTGCCAGCAGCCAAGACTTCCTAGGAAGGGACGTGTTAAACACCATATATTTT.